This T cell receptor beta chain derives from a study of OX40 agonist ivuxolimab in advanced cancers. Study information: Therapy given before enrollment (anti-PD-1, anti-PD-L1 or anti-CTLA-4) was allowed, and 30% to 50% had some. Three patients, one with hepatocellular carcinoma and two with cutaneous melanoma, achieved partial responses. Overall study findings and caveats: Partly responding patients at 0.1-3.0 mg/kg showed some of the smallest clonal expansion.

Germline loops: CDR1 MNHEY, CDR2 SMNVEV (reference sequence). This CDR3 contains 19 residues. Trimming at V came to 5 bases and at J to 0 bases, leaving 13 bases not matched to a gene. Data came from immunoSEQ multiplex PCR; TCRdb stores just in-frame clones and leaves some out. The data show about 94,000 clones, around 90% seen once. Of note for this clone: As yet, its antigen is unknown.

Sequencing used CD4+ or CD8+ T cells sorted from blood, obtained in a trial of the OX40 agonist ivuxolimab. This chain joins TRBV27 and TRBJ1-5, with TRBD1 identical over 10 bases. This TCR came from an adult with an advanced solid tumor such as melanoma, head and neck, liver or kidney cancer. CDR3 in DNA: TGTGCCAGCAGTCCACCCGGGACAGGGGACCTGTATAGCAATCAGCCCCAGCATTTT. Protein: CASSPPGTGDLYSNQPQHF.